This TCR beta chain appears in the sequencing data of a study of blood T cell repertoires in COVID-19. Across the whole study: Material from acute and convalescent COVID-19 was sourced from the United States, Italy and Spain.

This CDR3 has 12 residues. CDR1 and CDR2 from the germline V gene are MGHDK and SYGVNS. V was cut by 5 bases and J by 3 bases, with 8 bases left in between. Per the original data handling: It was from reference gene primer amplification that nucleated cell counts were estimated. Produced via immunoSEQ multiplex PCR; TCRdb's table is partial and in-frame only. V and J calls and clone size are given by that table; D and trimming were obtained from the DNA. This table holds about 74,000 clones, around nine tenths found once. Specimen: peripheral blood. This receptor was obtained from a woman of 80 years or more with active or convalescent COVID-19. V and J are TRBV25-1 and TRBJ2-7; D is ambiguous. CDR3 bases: TGTGCCAGCAGTCGTCCGGGCTACGAGCAGTACTTC. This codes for CASSRPGYEQYF.